One sample yielded the 3 T cell receptor beta chains listed below, sequenced in a study of blood T cell repertoires in COVID-19. Assay used: immunoSEQ multiplex PCR; TCRdb lists only in-frame clones, some missing. The repertoire holds roughly 110,000 clones, with about four fifths as singletons. The sample consisted of peripheral blood. These receptors were obtained from a human donor in a cohort sampled during active COVID-19.

J is TRBJ1-2 and V is TRBV4-1, with D unresolved. Germline V lookup: CDR1 MGHRA, CDR2 YSYEKL. Trimming removed 3 bases at V and 4 bases at J, with 15 bases between. There are 15 residues in the CDR3. The CDR3 DNA is TGCGCCAGCAGCCATCCCTCCACAACTAGCTATGGCTACACCTTC. Amino acids: CASSHPSTTSYGYTF.

V and J are TRBV12-3 or TRBV12-4 and TRBJ2-7; TRBD2 is a possible D gene (6 bases). The V gene lost 9 bases and the J gene lost 3 bases, with 9 bases spanning the gap. The CDR3 spans 11 residues. Here the CDR3 reads CASTGGYEQYF. CDR3 in DNA: TGTGCCAGTACCGGGGGCTACGAGCAGTACTTC.

In its sample, this clone was seen once. V and J are TRBV5-4 and TRBJ1-2, with D tentatively TRBD1 (6 bases). Germline V CDR1 and CDR2: SGHNT, YYREEE (reference sequence). The CDR3 is made up of 13 amino acids. Trimming shortened V by 4 bases and J by 2 bases, and 9 bases separated the two germline ends. In nucleotides, the CDR3 is TGTGCCAGCAGCATGGACAGCAACTATGGCTACACCTTC. As protein: CASSMDSNYGYTF.